This T cell receptor (beta chain) originates from a study of T cell changes during pregnancy in multiple sclerosis. This CDR3 region has 17 residues. Looked up from germline, CDR1 is SGDLS and CDR2 is YYNGEE. The V and J ends lost 3 bases and 3 bases respectively, with 21 bases between them. Sequenced by immunoSEQ multiplex PCR; TCRdb stores in-frame clones only, minus some. The sample records 70,000 to 95,000 clones, 85% to 95% being singletons. J is TRBJ1-2 and V is TRBV9, with D perhaps TRBD1 (6 bases). Sequencing used peripheral blood, obtained in the first trimester of pregnancy. The origin of this receptor is a female donor with multiple sclerosis, enrolled in a pregnancy study. CDR3 sequence (DNA): TGTGCCAGCAGCGACCCGTCGGGGGGGGCTCTCGACTATGGCTACACCTTC. Protein product: CASSDPSGGALDYGYTF.